The rows below give T cell receptor beta chains drawn from one sample of a study of control samples from healthy donors and cancer patients. Repertoires were generated with immunoSEQ multiplex PCR, while TCRdb's copy carries only in-frame clones and drops some. This repertoire shows some 130,000 clones, 75% to 95% found once; its top ten account for roughly 2.7%. What was sequenced was blood. The receptors shown here come from a man between 18 and 35 years old in good health. Both conserved end residues are part of each CDR3. A D gene is named only where the DNA matches it firmly. The size field is filled for only some rows; it gives once, few, many or a size class.

D gene: NA; J gene: TRBJ2-5; clone size: NA; V gene: TRBV19; CDR3 DNA: TGTGCCAGTAGTATAGTGGGAAGGGAGGTGACCCAGTACTTC; CDR3 protein: CASSIVGREVTQYF
D gene: TRBD2; J gene: TRBJ2-3; clone size: once; V gene: TRBV19; CDR3 DNA: TGTGCCAGTAGTATACGAGGACTAGCGGGGTTTACAGATACGCAGTATTTT; CDR3 protein: CASSIRGLAGFTDTQYF
D gene: TRBD2; J gene: TRBJ2-1; clone size: NA; V gene: TRBV6-5; CDR3 DNA: TGTGCCAGCAGCCTAGCGGGGGGGCACTACAATGAGCAGTTCTTC; CDR3 protein: CASSLAGGHYNEQFF
D gene: TRBD1; J gene: TRBJ2-7; clone size: NA; V gene: TRBV27; CDR3 DNA: TGTGCCAGCAGTGACAGGGGGCTGGGTTACGAGCAGTACTTC; CDR3 protein: CASSDRGLGYEQYF
D gene: NA; J gene: TRBJ2-5; clone size: NA; V gene: TRBV3-1/TRBV3-2; CDR3 DNA: TGTGCCAGCAGCCCGGCCGCAGCTTACCAAGAGGCCCAGTACTTC; CDR3 protein: CASSPAAAYQEAQYF
D gene: NA; J gene: TRBJ1-1; clone size: NA; V gene: TRBV30; CDR3 DNA: TGTGCCTGGGCCACCGAAAGAGACACTGAAGCTTTCTTT; CDR3 protein: CAWATERDTEAFF
D gene: TRBD1; J gene: TRBJ1-4; clone size: NA; V gene: TRBV7-6; CDR3 DNA: TGTGCCAGCAGCCCCTTACAGGGGGCCACCTCCCAAGCAACTAATGAAAAACTGTTTTTT; CDR3 protein: CASSPLQGATSQATNEKLFF
D gene: TRBD1; J gene: TRBJ1-4; clone size: NA; V gene: TRBV5-8; CDR3 DNA: TGTGCCAGCAGCGTAACAGGGGGCGCGGGGACTAATGAAAAACTGTTTTTT; CDR3 protein: CASSVTGGAGTNEKLFF
D gene: NA; J gene: TRBJ2-3; clone size: NA; V gene: TRBV28; CDR3 DNA: TGTGCCAGCAGCCTTAGTCACACAGATACGCAGTATTTT; CDR3 protein: CASSLSHTDTQYF
D gene: TRBD1; J gene: TRBJ2-3; clone size: NA; V gene: TRBV5-1; CDR3 DNA: TGCGCCAGCAGTTCCCGGGACAGGGGGCGCACAGATACGCAGTATTTT; CDR3 protein: CASSSRDRGRTDTQYF
D gene: NA; J gene: TRBJ1-1; clone size: NA; V gene: TRBV11-2; CDR3 DNA: TGTGCCAGCAGCTTAACCGAAGGGGGGAACACTGAAGCTTTCTTT; CDR3 protein: CASSLTEGGNTEAFF
D gene: TRBD2; J gene: TRBJ2-3; clone size: NA; V gene: TRBV11-2; CDR3 DNA: TGTGCCAGCAGCTGGTCAAGCGGGGGGACAGATACGCAGTATTTT; CDR3 protein: CASSWSSGGTDTQYF
D gene: NA; J gene: TRBJ2-1; clone size: NA; V gene: TRBV30; CDR3 DNA: TGTGCCTGGAGTGACTATTGGGAGCAGTTCTTC; CDR3 protein: CAWSDYWEQFF
D gene: TRBD2; J gene: TRBJ2-2; clone size: NA; V gene: TRBV28; CDR3 DNA: TGTGCCAGCAGCCCCCCCCGGGGGGGAACCGGGGAGCTGTTTTTT; CDR3 protein: CASSPPRGGTGELFF
D gene: NA; J gene: TRBJ1-1; clone size: few; V gene: TRBV4-1; CDR3 DNA: TGCGCCAGCAGCCAAGAACGAGTAAGGAACACTGAAGCTTTCTTT; CDR3 protein: CASSQERVRNTEAFF
D gene: NA; J gene: TRBJ2-6; clone size: NA; V gene: TRBV4-3; CDR3 DNA: TGCGCCAGCAGCCAAGATTGGCAGTCTGGGGCCAACGTCCTGACTTTC; CDR3 protein: CASSQDWQSGANVLTF
D gene: TRBD2; J gene: TRBJ2-4; clone size: many; V gene: TRBV15; CDR3 DNA: TGTGCCACCAGCAGAGATGGGGCGGGAGCGGGAAACATTCAGTACTTC; CDR3 protein: CATSRDGAGAGNIQYF
D gene: TRBD1; J gene: TRBJ2-1; clone size: NA; V gene: TRBV6-6; CDR3 DNA: TGTGCCAGCAGTGGCTCAGGGGGAAGGTCTGTCGATGAGCAGTTCTTC; CDR3 protein: CASSGSGGRSVDEQFF
D gene: NA; J gene: TRBJ2-2; clone size: once; V gene: TRBV5-1; CDR3 DNA: TGCGCCAGCAGCACGGGACAAACCACCGGGGAGCTGTTTTTT; CDR3 protein: CASSTGQTTGELFF
D gene: NA; J gene: TRBJ2-5; clone size: NA; V gene: TRBV5-1; CDR3 DNA: TGCGCCAGCAGCCGCGACAGGCTGTCGACCCAGTACTTC; CDR3 protein: CASSRDRLSTQYF
D gene: NA; J gene: TRBJ2-3; clone size: NA; V gene: TRBV5-1; CDR3 DNA: TGCGCCAGCAGCTTAGCTCAAATCACAGATACGCAGTATTTT; CDR3 protein: CASSLAQITDTQYF
D gene: TRBD1; J gene: TRBJ1-2; clone size: NA; V gene: TRBV27; CDR3 DNA: TGTGCCAGCAGCTCGACAGGGAACTATGGCTACACCTTC; CDR3 protein: CASSSTGNYGYTF
D gene: TRBD1; J gene: TRBJ1-4; clone size: NA; V gene: TRBV28; CDR3 DNA: TGTGCCAGCAGCGTACAGGGGCTCAATGAAAAACTGTTTTTT; CDR3 protein: CASSVQGLNEKLFF
D gene: TRBD2; J gene: TRBJ2-2; clone size: once; V gene: TRBV27; CDR3 DNA: TGTGCCAGCAGTTACCGGGGTAGCGGGAGGGCGGGGGAGCTGTTTTTT; CDR3 protein: CASSYRGSGRAGELFF
D gene: NA; J gene: TRBJ2-7; clone size: NA; V gene: TRBV7-9; CDR3 DNA: TGTGCCAGCACGTTGGAAGGGGGAAGCTCCTACGAGCAGTACTTC; CDR3 protein: CASTLEGGSSYEQYF
D gene: NA; J gene: TRBJ1-1; clone size: once; V gene: TRBV7-9; CDR3 DNA: TGTGCCAGCAGCCTATCGGAAGGGGGGACTGAAGCTTTCTTT; CDR3 protein: CASSLSEGGTEAFF
D gene: NA; J gene: TRBJ1-3; clone size: NA; V gene: TRBV7-9; CDR3 DNA: TGTGCCAGCACCGCGCGCGGGGGCGAGAGGACGGGAAACACCATATATTTT; CDR3 protein: CASTARGGERTGNTIYF
D gene: TRBD1; J gene: TRBJ1-5; clone size: NA; V gene: TRBV7-8; CDR3 DNA: TGTGCCAGCGGGCAGGGGGGTCAGCCCCAGCATTTT; CDR3 protein: CASGQGGQPQHF
D gene: TRBD2; J gene: TRBJ2-3; clone size: NA; V gene: TRBV6-2/TRBV6-3; CDR3 DNA: TGTGCCAGCAGTTCCACAACTAGCGGGAGCCGTCAAGATACGCAGTATTTT; CDR3 protein: CASSSTTSGSRQDTQYF
D gene: NA; J gene: TRBJ1-5; clone size: NA; V gene: TRBV30; CDR3 DNA: TGTGCCTGGTCCCGGGGTTTAAGCGGAGAGGCCCAGCATTTT; CDR3 protein: CAWSRGLSGEAQHF
D gene: NA; J gene: TRBJ1-4; clone size: NA; V gene: TRBV18; CDR3 DNA: TGTGCCAGCTCACGGGGTACAGGCGGGCGTGAAAAACTGTTTTTT; CDR3 protein: CASSRGTGGREKLFF
D gene: TRBD2; J gene: TRBJ2-1; clone size: NA; V gene: TRBV30; CDR3 DNA: TGTGCCTGGACTGAGGTAGCGGGGGGCCCCAGTGAGCAGTTCTTC; CDR3 protein: CAWTEVAGGPSEQFF
D gene: NA; J gene: TRBJ2-5; clone size: NA; V gene: TRBV10-2; CDR3 DNA: TGCGCCTCAGGGGCTCGAGCAGGAGGGGAGACCCAGTACTTC; CDR3 protein: CASGARAGGETQYF
D gene: TRBD2; J gene: TRBJ2-1; clone size: NA; V gene: TRBV7-9; CDR3 DNA: TGTGCCAGCAGCAGCGGGACCACCTCCTACAATGAGCAGTTCTTC; CDR3 protein: CASSSGTTSYNEQFF
D gene: TRBD2; J gene: TRBJ2-1; clone size: once; V gene: TRBV11-2; CDR3 DNA: TGTGCCAGCAGCTTAGGAAGTGGTGGCGGGGGGTTCGAGCAGTTCTTC; CDR3 protein: CASSLGSGGGGFEQFF
D gene: NA; J gene: TRBJ2-5; clone size: NA; V gene: TRBV11-2; CDR3 DNA: TGTGCCAGCAGCTTGGGCAGGGACTTGACCCAGTACTTC; CDR3 protein: CASSLGRDLTQYF
D gene: NA; J gene: TRBJ1-2; clone size: NA; V gene: TRBV29-1; CDR3 DNA: TGCAGCGTTGACGACAGCCGTTTCTCCTATGGCTACACCTTC; CDR3 protein: CSVDDSRFSYGYTF
D gene: NA; J gene: TRBJ1-1; clone size: NA; V gene: TRBV7-3; CDR3 DNA: TGTGCCAGCAGCTTATCCGGGGGGAACACTGAAGCTTTCTTT; CDR3 protein: CASSLSGGNTEAFF
D gene: TRBD1; J gene: TRBJ1-2; clone size: NA; V gene: TRBV28; CDR3 DNA: TGTGCCAGCCTACCTGGGGGATACTCAAAGGGACAGGGGGCTGGTGGCTACACCTTC; CDR3 protein: CASLPGGYSKGQGAGGYTF
D gene: TRBD2; J gene: TRBJ2-1; clone size: NA; V gene: TRBV9; CDR3 DNA: TGTGCCAGCAGCCCGGGACTAGCCCTCTACAATGAGCAGTTCTTC; CDR3 protein: CASSPGLALYNEQFF
D gene: NA; J gene: TRBJ1-6; clone size: once; V gene: TRBV2; CDR3 DNA: TGTGCCAGCAGTGATCAGGGTTCACCCCTCCACTTT; CDR3 protein: CASSDQGSPLHF
D gene: NA; J gene: TRBJ1-1; clone size: once; V gene: TRBV19; CDR3 DNA: TGTGCCAGTAGTCCGAACTACGAAGCTTTCTTT; CDR3 protein: CASSPNYEAFF
D gene: NA; J gene: TRBJ2-7; clone size: NA; V gene: TRBV5-6; CDR3 DNA: TGTGCCAGCAGCCGGCGGGTCTCGAGATACGAGCAGTACTTC; CDR3 protein: CASSRRVSRYEQYF
D gene: TRBD1; J gene: TRBJ1-1; clone size: NA; V gene: TRBV15; CDR3 DNA: TGTGCCACCAGCGGATACCAGGGGGTGAACACTGAAGCTTTCTTT; CDR3 protein: CATSGYQGVNTEAFF
D gene: TRBD2; J gene: TRBJ2-4; clone size: few; V gene: TRBV27; CDR3 DNA: TGTGCCAGCAGTTTACTAGCGGGAGGGCCTGGCAAAAACATTCAGTACTTC; CDR3 protein: CASSLLAGGPGKNIQYF
D gene: TRBD2; J gene: TRBJ2-1; clone size: once; V gene: TRBV6-6; CDR3 DNA: TGTGCCAGCAGAATGACTAGCGGGAGGGCCAGGAATGAGCAGTTCTTC; CDR3 protein: CASRMTSGRARNEQFF
D gene: TRBD2; J gene: TRBJ2-2; clone size: NA; V gene: TRBV7-2; CDR3 DNA: TGTGCCAGCAGCCCCAGACTAGCGGACTACACCGGGGAGCTGTTTTTT; CDR3 protein: CASSPRLADYTGELFF
D gene: TRBD2; J gene: TRBJ2-5; clone size: NA; V gene: TRBV11-1; CDR3 DNA: TGTGCCAGCAGCCCGACTAGCGGGGTGTACCAAGAGACCCAGTACTTC; CDR3 protein: CASSPTSGVYQETQYF
D gene: TRBD1; J gene: TRBJ2-1; clone size: NA; V gene: TRBV11-2; CDR3 DNA: TGTGCCAGCATAACAGTCGGGACAGGGTTCAATGAGCAGTTCTTC; CDR3 protein: CASITVGTGFNEQFF
D gene: TRBD2; J gene: TRBJ2-2; clone size: NA; V gene: TRBV6-5; CDR3 DNA: TGTGCCAGCAGAGCCGGGGGGGGCCATTGGGAGCTGTTTTTT; CDR3 protein: CASRAGGGHWELFF
D gene: NA; J gene: TRBJ2-2; clone size: NA; V gene: TRBV2; CDR3 DNA: TGTGCCAGCAGTGAAACGGGAACGGGGATTGCCGGGGAGCTGTTTTTT; CDR3 protein: CASSETGTGIAGELFF